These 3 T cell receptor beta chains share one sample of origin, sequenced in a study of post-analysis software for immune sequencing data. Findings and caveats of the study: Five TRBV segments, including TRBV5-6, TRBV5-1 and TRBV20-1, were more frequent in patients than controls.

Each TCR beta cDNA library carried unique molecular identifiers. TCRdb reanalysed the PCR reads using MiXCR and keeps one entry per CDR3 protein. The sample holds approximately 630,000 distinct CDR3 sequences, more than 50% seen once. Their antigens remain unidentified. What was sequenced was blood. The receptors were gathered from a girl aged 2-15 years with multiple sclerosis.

The CDR3, as DNA: TGTGCCAGCAGCCCGGCGGAGGGTACATACGAGCAGTACTTC. Protein: CASSPAEGTYEQYF. V is TRBV5-5 and J is TRBJ2-7; D might be TRBD2 (6 bases). Trimming took off 4 bases at V and 4 bases at J, with 15 bases between the two ends. The CDR3 loop spans 14 amino acids. Germline V gene data show CDR1 as SGHKS and CDR2 as YYEKEE (reference sequence).

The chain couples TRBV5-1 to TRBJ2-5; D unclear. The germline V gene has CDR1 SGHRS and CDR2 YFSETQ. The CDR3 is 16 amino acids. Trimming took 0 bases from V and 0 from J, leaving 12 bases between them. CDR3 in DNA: TGCGCCAGCAGCTTGGATCGGACGGCGGACCAAGAGACCCAGTACTTC. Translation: CASSLDRTADQETQYF.

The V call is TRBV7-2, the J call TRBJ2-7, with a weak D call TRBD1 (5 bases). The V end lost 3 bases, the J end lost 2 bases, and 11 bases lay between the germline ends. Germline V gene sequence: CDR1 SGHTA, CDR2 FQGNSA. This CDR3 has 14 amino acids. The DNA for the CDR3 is TGTGCCAGCAGCTTCGGACACAACCCCTACGAGCAGTACTTC. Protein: CASSFGHNPYEQYF.